This TCR beta chain was captured in a study of T cell repertoires in cytomegalovirus infection. Regarding the study as a whole: HLA-C-restricted CMV-specific TCR beta clonotypes prevailed in the ex vivo response.

TCRdb reprocessed the reads with MiXCR, giving one entry per CDR3 protein. This sample has approximately 910,000 distinct CDR3 sequences, with around 32% found just once. The CDR3 sequence is 12 residues long. CDR1 and CDR2 from the germline V gene are LNHDA and SQIVND (reference sequence). V was pared by 10 bases and J by 8 bases, with 15 bases between. This clonotype was recorded a few times. Its specificity is not known. The sequenced sample was cultured CD8+ T cells from PBMCs, obtained from culture after CMV antigen stimulation. The source is a human donor in good health (CMV status not recorded). Some clones in this sample may be carry-over from other donors' samples. The rearrangement uses TRBV19 and TRBJ2-1; D not certain. In DNA, the CDR3 is TGTGCCACTAGAGACGGTTTCGATGAGCAGTTCTTC. This encodes CATRDGFDEQFF.